The 31 T cell receptor beta chains in this list originate from one sample, sequenced in a study of glioma-infiltrating T cells after dendritic cell vaccination. Indicated time point: after dendritic cell vaccination, including at tumor progression/relapse. The table came from immunoSEQ multiplex PCR; TCRdb's copy has only in-frame clones and leaves some out. Of 75,000 to 95,000 clones listed, over 75% are singletons. Material: blood, obtained after dendritic cell vaccination. The origin of the receptors is a human donor with glioblastoma.

The V gene is TRBV6-4, the J gene TRBJ1-2; possibly TRBD1 for D (5 bases). The germline V and J ends were trimmed by 2 bases and 7 bases, with 11 bases remaining between them. The CDR3 loop spans 13 amino acids. The germline V gene has CDR1 MRHNA and CDR2 SNTAGT. CDR3 DNA sequence: TGTGCCAGCAGTGACAGGGGTGATAGTGGCTACACCTTC. Its protein is CASSDRGDSGYTF.

The rearrangement links TRBV4-2 to TRBJ1-5; 8 nucleotides line up with TRBD1. The CDR3 has 16 amino acids. V shed 2 bases, J shed 0 bases, and the junction held 3 bases outside the gene matches. The germline gives CDR1 LGHNA, CDR2 YNFKEQ. The CDR3, as DNA: TGTGCCAGCAGCCAACAGGGGGCTTATAGCAATCAGCCCCAGCATTTT. Its translation is CASSQQGAYSNQPQHF.

V is TRBV11-2 and J is TRBJ2-2, with a possible D match to TRBD2 (7 bases). Germline V gene lookup returns CDR1 SGHAT and CDR2 FQNNGV. The CDR3 totals 14 residues. The V end lost 10 bases, the J end lost 6 bases, and 18 bases lay between the germline ends. CDR3 in amino acids: CAIGGRDGSGELFF. DNA of the CDR3: TGTGCCATCGGGGGGCGGGACGGGTCCGGGGAGCTGTTTTTT.

The chain employs TRBV25-1 and TRBJ2-2; 8 bases fit TRBD1. The germline V gene has CDR1 MGHDK and CDR2 SYGVNS. The CDR3 loop spans 18 amino acids. V lost 3 bases and J lost 3; bases outside the gene matches: 12. CDR3 in DNA: TGTGCCAGCAGTGACGGCAGGGGGCGACCCCTAGACACCGGGGAGCTGTTTTTT. It codes for CASSDGRGRPLDTGELFF.

The chain joins TRBV6-5 to TRBJ1-2; D not resolved. This CDR3 has 13 residues. Germline lookup yields CDR1 MNHEY and CDR2 SVGAGI. With 2 bases removed from V and 7 bases from J, the gap between germline ends came to 11 bases. The CDR3 sequence: CASSYRSSSGYTF. Here the CDR3 DNA reads TGTGCCAGCAGTTACCGCTCCTCGAGTGGCTACACCTTC.

The sample holds one count of this clone. The CDR3 DNA reads TGTGCCAGCAGCTTAGGGCGAAACAGGGGAAGCGGACCCCTCCACTTT. This encodes CASSLGRNRGSGPLHF. V is TRBV7-2 and J is TRBJ1-6, with TRBD1 matching 7 bases. This CDR3 region has 16 residues. Germline V gene data show CDR1 as SGHTA and CDR2 as FQGNSA. Trimming took 1 base from V and 12 from J; bases not matched to a gene: 12.

This clone came up once. This rearrangement joins TRBV30 to TRBJ2-1; D possibly corresponds to TRBD1 (6 bases). The CDR3 covers 13 residues. CDR1 and CDR2 (germline): GTSNPN, SVGIG (reference sequence). Trimming took 8 bases from V and 3 from J, leaving 14 bases between them. The CDR3 nucleotides read TGTGCCGGTTACAGGGATAACTACAATGAGCAGTTCTTC. It is translated as CAGYRDNYNEQFF.

V is TRBV4-1 and J is TRBJ2-7, with 8 nucleotides matching TRBD1. Germline CDR1 MGHRA, CDR2 YSYEKL. CDR3 length: 16 amino acids. The ends lost 3 bases at V and 3 bases at J; junction bases unmatched: 10. The CDR3 region has the DNA TGCGCCAGCAGCCAGGAGCAGGGGGCAAGAGGCTACGAGCAGTACTTC. It yields the protein CASSQEQGARGYEQYF.

As to this clone: Other DNA sequences from this sample encode an identical CDR3 as well. J is TRBJ1-2 and V is TRBV5-6; perhaps TRBD1 as D (6 bases). Per the germline V gene, CDR1 is SGHDT and CDR2 is YYEEEE. CDR3 length equals 17 residues. Deletions cut 4 bases from V and 2 bases from J, with 21 bases between. The CDR3 protein is CASSRNRAELLNYGYTF. CDR3 DNA: TGTGCCAGCAGCCGAAACAGGGCCGAACTCCTAAACTATGGCTACACCTTC. The full variable domain, completed using reference TRBV5-6 and TRBJ1-2, is DAGVTQSPTHLIKTRGQQVTLRCSPKSGHDTVSWYQQALGQGPQFIFQYYEEEERQRGNFPDRFSGHQFPNYSSELNVNALLLGDSALYLCASSRNRAELLNYGYTFGSGTRLTVV.

The V call is TRBV4-1, the J call TRBJ2-3, with D uncertain. V lost 2 bases, J lost 5 bases, and 8 bases lay in between. From germline, CDR1 is MGHRA and CDR2 YSYEKL. The CDR3 has 13 residues. The CDR3 loop reads CASSQQPVDTQYF. CDR3 in DNA: TGCGCCAGCAGCCAACAACCGGTAGATACGCAGTATTTT.

The V gene is TRBV6-1, the J gene TRBJ2-2, with D perhaps matching TRBD1 (5 bases). This CDR3 spans 15 amino acids. The germline V gene encodes CDR1 MNHNS and CDR2 SASEGT. The V end was cut by 4 bases, the J end by 5 bases, with 14 bases between. This chain's CDR3 is CASSARVGATGELFF. CDR3 DNA sequence: TGTGCCAGCAGTGCCAGGGTAGGGGCGACCGGGGAGCTGTTTTTT.

The chain carries TRBV9 and TRBJ2-3; TRBD2 aligns across 12 bases. V lost 0 bases to trimming and J lost 1 base; unmatched junction nucleotides: 0. Germline-derived CDR1 and CDR2 are SGDLS and YYNGEE. The CDR3 loop spans 16 amino acids. The CDR3 spells CASSVGTSGGTDTQYF. CDR3 DNA sequence: TGTGCCAGCAGCGTAGGGACTAGCGGGGGCACAGATACGCAGTATTTT.

This clone was seen once. The gene calls are TRBV29-1 and TRBJ2-3; D might be TRBD1 (5 bases). The germline V and J ends were trimmed by 4 bases and 2 bases, with 13 bases remaining between them. The CDR3 consists of 14 residues. Germline CDR1 SQVTM, CDR2 ANQGSEA. CDR3 nucleotides: TGCAGCGTTGCCCGCCAGGGAACCACAGATACGCAGTATTTT. It is translated as CSVARQGTTDTQYF.

This chain connects TRBV2 to TRBJ2-3; perhaps TRBD1 as D (5 bases). Germline lookup yields CDR1 SNHLY and CDR2 FYNNEI. Trimming pared 3 bases from V and 0 bases from J, leaving 10 bases between. The CDR3 is 15 residues long. The CDR3 sequence is CASSETAASTDTQYF. The CDR3 DNA reads as TGTGCCAGCAGTGAGACAGCCGCTAGCACAGATACGCAGTATTTT. The full variable domain, rest sourced from reference TRBV2 and TRBJ2-3, is EPEVTQTPSHQVTQMGQEVILRCVPISNHLYFYWYRQILGQKVEFLVSFYNNEISEKSEIFDDQFSVERPDGSNFTLKIRSTKLEDSAMYFCASSETAASTDTQYFGPGTRLTVL.

This chain uses TRBV7-9 with TRBJ1-2, with 8 positions matching TRBD1. The junction had 7 bases not matched to a gene; V was cut back by 2 bases and J by 8 bases. CDR1 SEHNR and CDR2 FQNEAQ come from the germline V gene (reference sequence). The CDR3 runs to 14 residues. In DNA, the CDR3 is TGTGCCAGCAGCTTAAGAGGACAGGGTGAAGGCTACACCTTC. Protein: CASSLRGQGEGYTF.

The DNA for the CDR3 is TGCAGCGTAGGCATTGGGGGGTTCGGGACTGAAGCTTTCTTT. As protein: CSVGIGGFGTEAFF. The rearrangement links TRBV29-1 to TRBJ1-1, with D possibly being TRBD1 (5 bases). Germline CDR1 and CDR2: SQVTM and ANQGSEA. Trimming shortened V by 6 bases and J by 5 bases, and 19 bases separated the two germline ends. The CDR3 has 14 amino acids.

This rearrangement joins TRBV5-1 to TRBJ2-1; 12 nucleotides line up with TRBD2. CDR3 length equals 15 residues. Unmatched junction bases numbered 3, after V lost 0 bases and J lost 8 bases. Germline assignment: CDR1 SGHRS and CDR2 YFSETQ. DNA of the CDR3: TGCGCCAGCAGCTTGGCTAGCGGGGGGGCGGATGAGCAGTTCTTC. Protein sequence: CASSLASGGADEQFF.

This chain links TRBV15 with TRBJ2-2; 7 positions agree with TRBD2. There are 18 residues in the CDR3. CDR1 and CDR2 (germline): LNHNV, YYDKDF (reference sequence). The J segment lost 4 bases and the V segment lost 0 bases, leaving 11 bases of the junction unmatched. This chain's CDR3 is CATSRDTGGGIITGELFF. The CDR3 DNA follows: TGTGCCACCAGCAGAGATACCGGCGGGGGAATCATCACCGGGGAGCTGTTTTTT.

The chain recombines TRBV14 with TRBJ1-1, with a tentative D call TRBD1 (5 bases). The CDR3 totals 16 residues. Per the germline V gene, CDR1 is SGHDN and CDR2 is FVKESK. Trimming removed 4 bases from V and 0 bases from J, with 15 bases in between. As DNA, the CDR3 is TGTGCCAGCAGCCTCCTACCAGGGAATGTGAACACTGAAGCTTTCTTT. This sequence encodes CASSLLPGNVNTEAFF. The full variable domain, in which reference TRBV14 and TRBJ1-1 provide the parts outside the CDR3, is EAGVTQFPSHSVIEKGQTVTLRCDPISGHDNLYWYRRVMGKEIKFLLHFVKESKQDESGMPNNRFLAERTGGTYSTLKVQPAELEDSGVYFCASSLLPGNVNTEAFFGQGTRLTVV.

A few counts support this clone. The chain links TRBV2 to TRBJ1-4; TRBD1 might be the D (6 bases). The V gene's germline CDR1 is SNHLY and CDR2 FYNNEI. The CDR3 extends over 15 amino acids. Trimming left V 4 bases short and J 5 bases short, with 14 bases between. This CDR3 is CASSVEQGKNEKLFF. CDR3 bases: TGTGCCAGCAGTGTCGAGCAGGGGAAAAATGAAAAACTGTTTTTT.

V usage is TRBV13 and J usage is TRBJ1-1, with D tentatively TRBD1 (6 bases). The CDR3 runs 14 residues. Germline V CDR1 and CDR2: PRHDT, FYEKMQ (reference sequence). The V and J ends lost 6 bases and 5 bases respectively, with 16 bases between them. The DNA of the CDR3 is TGTGCCAGCAGACCCCAGGGGCCGGGGACTGAAGCTTTCTTT. This translates into CASRPQGPGTEAFF.

The rearrangement joins TRBV4-1 to TRBJ1-4, with D possibly matching TRBD1 (5 bases). CDR1 and CDR2 from the germline V gene are MGHRA and YSYEKL. The CDR3 covers 13 residues. Trimming removed 0 bases at V and 8 bases at J, with 7 bases between. The CDR3 is CASSQEWGEKLFF. The CDR3 DNA is TGCGCCAGCAGCCAAGAGTGGGGCGAAAAACTGTTTTTT.

The chain joins TRBV19 to TRBJ1-5, with 12 bases matching TRBD1. V shed 3 bases, J shed 11 bases, and the junction held 14 bases outside the gene matches. This CDR3 has 17 residues. Germline V gene lookup returns CDR1 LNHDA and CDR2 SQIVND (reference sequence). The CDR3 is CASSILGTGGTPGAQHF. In nucleotides, the CDR3 is TGTGCCAGTAGTATCCTAGGGACAGGGGGCACCCCAGGGGCCCAGCATTTT.

This rearrangement joins TRBV6-5 to TRBJ2-1, with 11 bases lining up with TRBD2. CDR1 and CDR2 (germline): MNHEY, SVGAGI. The trim removed 5 bases at V and 3 bases at J, leaving 3 bases unmatched. The CDR3 sequence is 15 residues long. CDR3 coding DNA: TGTGCCAGCAGTGCCGGGACTAGCGGCTACAATGAGCAGTTCTTC. Its translation is CASSAGTSGYNEQFF.

V usage is TRBV6-1 and J usage is TRBJ1-1, with D unresolved. Germline CDR1 is MNHNS and CDR2 is SASEGT. This CDR3 comprises 11 residues. Trimming cost V 2 bases and J 7 bases, with 5 bases left between them. The DNA for the CDR3 is TGTGCCAGCAGTGAACGCGATGAAGCTTTCTTT. Translating it yields CASSERDEAFF.

This chain links TRBV19 with TRBJ2-7; the match to TRBD2 covers 7 bases. The CDR3 covers 15 residues. Per the germline V gene, CDR1 is LNHDA and CDR2 is SQIVND (reference sequence). The junction had 5 bases not matched to a gene; V was cut back by 3 bases and J by 0 bases. The CDR3 sequence: CASSMTSSSSYEQYV. CDR3 in DNA: TGTGCCAGTAGTATGACTAGCAGTAGCTCCTACGAGCAGTACGTC.

The V call is TRBV7-3, the J call TRBJ2-1; weak D call: TRBD2 (7 bases). V shed 2 bases and J shed 4 bases, with 15 bases lying between them. CDR1 and CDR2 from the germline V gene are SGHTA and FQGTGA. This CDR3 comprises 16 residues. CDR3 bases: TGTGCCAGCAGCTTAGGGGGGGTAGGGGGGTACAATGAGCAGTTCTTC. Protein product: CASSLGGVGGYNEQFF.

The CDR3 loop is CASSLVSGRGAETQYF. For the CDR3, the DNA is TGTGCCAGCAGCTTAGTCTCGGGGAGAGGTGCAGAGACCCAGTACTTC. The chain employs TRBV7-2 and TRBJ2-5, with TRBD2 as a possible D gene (5 bases). Germline-derived CDR1 and CDR2 are SGHTA and FQGNSA. The V and J ends lost 1 base and 4 bases respectively, with 16 bases between them. The CDR3 is made up of 16 amino acids.

In regard to this clone: The same CDR3 can be traced to other DNA sequences in this sample. This chain connects TRBV15 to TRBJ1-2; 9 bases map to TRBD1. Per germline, CDR1 LNHNV and CDR2 YYDKDF (reference sequence). The CDR3 is made up of 14 amino acids. Trimming removed 3 bases from V and 2 bases from J; junction bases left unmatched: 1. This CDR3 reads CATSRGQGNYGYTF. The CDR3 coding sequence is TGTGCCACCAGCAGGGGACAGGGAAACTATGGCTACACCTTC. The full variable domain, completed using reference TRBV15 and TRBJ1-2, is DAMVIQNPRYQVTQFGKPVTLSCSQTLNHNVMYWYQQKSSQAPKLLFHYYDKDFNNEADTPDNFQSRRPNTSFCFLDIRSPGLGDTAMYLCATSRGQGNYGYTFGSGTRLTVV.

This sequence joins TRBV7-6 and TRBJ2-1; 7 positions agree with TRBD1. The germline V gene encodes CDR1 SGHVS and CDR2 FNYEAQ. The CDR3 contains 16 residues. Trimming cost V 1 base and J 0 bases; bases outside gene matches: 3. The DNA for the CDR3 is TGTGCCAGCAGCTTAGAGGGGGCAAGCTCCTACAATGAGCAGTTCTTC. Protein sequence: CASSLEGASSYNEQFF. The full variable domain, rest sourced from reference TRBV7-6 and TRBJ2-1, is GAGVSQSPRYKVTKRGQDVALRCDPISGHVSLYWYRQALGQGPEFLTYFNYEAQQDKSGLPNDRFSAERPEGSISTLTIQRTEQRDSAMYRCASSLEGASSYNEQFFGPGTRLTVL.

The V call is TRBV29-1, the J call TRBJ2-2, with a possible D match to TRBD2 (6 bases). This CDR3 comprises 15 residues. V lost 7 bases to trimming and J lost 1 base, with 16 bases between them. Germline loops: CDR1 SQVTM, CDR2 ANQGSEA. The CDR3 region is CSAGGGRMNTGELFF. In DNA form, the CDR3 reads TGCAGCGCCGGGGGAGGCAGGATGAACACCGGGGAGCTGTTTTTT.